This TCR beta chain was recovered during a study of T cells in Graves' hyperthyroidism and ophthalmopathy. In the study overall: Peripheral blood collection took place at initial diagnosis, before any treatment.

Authors of the study amplified TCR beta CDR3 regions from RNA transcripts. A set of HTBI primers served as the primers for a first-round RT-PCR of the TCR CDR3. TCRdb analysed the multiplex PCR reads with MiXCR anew, one entry per CDR3 protein. The profile shows roughly 740,000 distinct CDR3 sequences, about 15% of them singletons. Germline V gene data show CDR1 as KGHSH and CDR2 as LQKENI. The germline V and J ends were trimmed by 5 bases and 3 bases, with 14 bases remaining between them. The CDR3 runs to 15 residues. A patient was excluded if there was uncontrolled infection, other autoimmune disease, pregnancy or lactation. The PBMCs were sourced from fresh peripheral blood (approximately 9.6 ml).

Input material: blood. The chain has TRBV18 and TRBJ2-1; D might be TRBD2 (5 bases). This receptor was taken from a man between 18 and 29 years old with Graves' hyperthyroidism. The CDR3 region has the DNA TGTGCCAGCTCATCTATGGCGGGTGGCTACAATGAGCAGTTCTTC. Its protein is CASSSMAGGYNEQFF. Full variable domain (remainder filled in from reference TRBV18 and TRBJ2-1): NAGVMQNPRHLVRRRGQEARLRCSPMKGHSHVYWYRQLPEEGLKFMVYLQKENIIDESGMPKERFSAEFPKEGPSILRIQQVVRGDSAAYFCASSSMAGGYNEQFFGPGTRLTVL.